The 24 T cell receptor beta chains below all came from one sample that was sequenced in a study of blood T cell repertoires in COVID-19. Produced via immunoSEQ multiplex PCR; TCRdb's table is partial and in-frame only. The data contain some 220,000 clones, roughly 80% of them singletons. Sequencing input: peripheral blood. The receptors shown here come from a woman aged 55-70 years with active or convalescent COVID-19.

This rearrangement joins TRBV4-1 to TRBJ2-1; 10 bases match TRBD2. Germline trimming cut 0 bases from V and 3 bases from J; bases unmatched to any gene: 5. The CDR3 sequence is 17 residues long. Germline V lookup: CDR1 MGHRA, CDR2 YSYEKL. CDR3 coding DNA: TGCGCCAGCAGCCAAGATTGGACTAGCGGATACTACAATGAGCAGTTCTTC. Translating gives CASSQDWTSGYYNEQFF.

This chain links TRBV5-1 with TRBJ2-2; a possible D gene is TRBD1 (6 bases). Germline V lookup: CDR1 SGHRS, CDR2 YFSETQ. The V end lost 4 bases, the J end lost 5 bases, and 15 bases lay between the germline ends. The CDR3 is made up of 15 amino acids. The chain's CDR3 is CASSKTGFETGELFF. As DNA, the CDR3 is TGCGCCAGCAGCAAAACAGGGTTTGAGACCGGGGAGCTGTTTTTT.

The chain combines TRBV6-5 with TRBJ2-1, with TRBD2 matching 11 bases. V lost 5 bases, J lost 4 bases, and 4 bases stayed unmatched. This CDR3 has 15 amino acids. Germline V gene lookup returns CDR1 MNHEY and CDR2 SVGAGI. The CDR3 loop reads CASSSGTSGYNEQFF. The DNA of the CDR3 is TGTGCCAGCAGTAGCGGGACTAGCGGATACAATGAGCAGTTCTTC.

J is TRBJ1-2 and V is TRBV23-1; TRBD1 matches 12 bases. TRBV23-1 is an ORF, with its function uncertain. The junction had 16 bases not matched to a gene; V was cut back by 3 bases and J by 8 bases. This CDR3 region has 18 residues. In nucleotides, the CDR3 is TGCGCCAGCAGTCACACCGATTATCCGGGACAGGGGGCGAGAGGCTACACCTTC. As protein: CASSHTDYPGQGARGYTF.

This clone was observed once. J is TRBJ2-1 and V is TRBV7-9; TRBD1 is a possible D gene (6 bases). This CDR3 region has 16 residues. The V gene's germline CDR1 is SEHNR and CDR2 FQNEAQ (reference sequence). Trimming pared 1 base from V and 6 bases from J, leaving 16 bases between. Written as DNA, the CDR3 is TGTGCCAGCAGCTTAGAGGTAACCGGGACACTCAATGAGCAGTTCTTC. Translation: CASSLEVTGTLNEQFF.

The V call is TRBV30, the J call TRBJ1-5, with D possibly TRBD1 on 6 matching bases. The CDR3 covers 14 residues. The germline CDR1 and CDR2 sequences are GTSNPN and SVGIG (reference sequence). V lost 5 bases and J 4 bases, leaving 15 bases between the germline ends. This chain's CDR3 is CAWSQQGGNQPQHF. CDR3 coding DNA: TGTGCCTGGTCCCAACAGGGAGGGAATCAGCCCCAGCATTTT.

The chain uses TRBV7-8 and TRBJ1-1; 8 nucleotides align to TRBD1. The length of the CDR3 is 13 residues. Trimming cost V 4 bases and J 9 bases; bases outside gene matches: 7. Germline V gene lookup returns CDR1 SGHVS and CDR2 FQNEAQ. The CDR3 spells CASSSLTGAKAFF. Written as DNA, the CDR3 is TGTGCCAGCAGCTCCCTGACAGGGGCCAAAGCTTTCTTT. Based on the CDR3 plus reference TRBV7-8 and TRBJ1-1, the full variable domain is GAGVSQSPRYKVAKRGQDVALRCDPISGHVSLFWYQQALGQGPEFLTYFQNEAQLDKSGLPSDRFFAERPEGSVSTLKIQRTQQEDSAVYLCASSSLTGAKAFFGQGTRLTVV.

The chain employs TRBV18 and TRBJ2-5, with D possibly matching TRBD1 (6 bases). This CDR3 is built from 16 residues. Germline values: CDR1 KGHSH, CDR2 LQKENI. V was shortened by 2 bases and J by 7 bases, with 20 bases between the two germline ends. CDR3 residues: CASSPRVPGQEGTQYF. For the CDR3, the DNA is TGTGCCAGCTCACCAAGGGTACCGGGACAAGAGGGGACCCAGTACTTC.

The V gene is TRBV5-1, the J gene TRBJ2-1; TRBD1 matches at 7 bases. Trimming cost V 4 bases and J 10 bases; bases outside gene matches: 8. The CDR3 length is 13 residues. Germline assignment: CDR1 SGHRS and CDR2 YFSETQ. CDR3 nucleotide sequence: TGCGCCAGCAGCCGTGCCACAGGGGAAGAGCAGTTCTTC. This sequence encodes CASSRATGEEQFF.

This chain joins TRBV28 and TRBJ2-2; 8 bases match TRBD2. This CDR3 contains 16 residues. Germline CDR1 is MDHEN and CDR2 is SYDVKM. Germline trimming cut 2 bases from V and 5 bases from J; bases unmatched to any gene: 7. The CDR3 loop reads CASSLAGLVGTGELFF. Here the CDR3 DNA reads TGTGCCAGCAGTTTAGCGGGACTAGTAGGTACCGGGGAGCTGTTTTTT. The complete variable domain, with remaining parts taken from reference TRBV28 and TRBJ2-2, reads DVKVTQSSRYLVKRTGEKVFLECVQDMDHENMFWYRQDPGLGLRLIYFSYDVKMKEKGDIPEGYSVSREKKERFSLILESASTNQTSMYLCASSLAGLVGTGELFFGEGSRLTVL.

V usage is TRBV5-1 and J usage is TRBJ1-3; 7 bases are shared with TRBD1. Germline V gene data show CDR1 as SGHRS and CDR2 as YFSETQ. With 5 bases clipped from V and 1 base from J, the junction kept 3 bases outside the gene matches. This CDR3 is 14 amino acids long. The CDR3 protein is CASRQGGSGNTIYF. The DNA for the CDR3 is TGCGCCAGCAGGCAGGGGGGATCTGGAAACACCATATATTTT. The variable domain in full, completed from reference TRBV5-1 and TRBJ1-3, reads KAGVTQTPRYLIKTRGQQVTLSCSPISGHRSVSWYQQTPGQGLQFLFEYFSETQRNKGNFPGRFSGRQFSNSRSEMNVSTLELGDSALYLCASRQGGSGNTIYFGEGSWLTVV.

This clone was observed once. CDR3 protein: CASNRAGDTDTQYF. CDR3 sequence (DNA): TGTGCCAGCAACCGAGCGGGCGACACAGATACGCAGTATTTT. The rearrangement links TRBV5-4 to TRBJ2-3, with a possible D match to TRBD2 (6 bases). The V gene's germline CDR1 is SGHNT and CDR2 YYREEE (reference sequence). The CDR3 length is 14 residues. Between the trimmed V and J ends, which lost 6 bases and 2 bases, there was a span of 13 bases.

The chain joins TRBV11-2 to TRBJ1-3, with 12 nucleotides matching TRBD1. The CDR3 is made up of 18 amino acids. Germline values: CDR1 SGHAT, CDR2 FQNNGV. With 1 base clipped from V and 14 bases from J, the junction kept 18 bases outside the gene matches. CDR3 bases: TGTGCCAGCAGCTTAGGATCCGGGACAGGGGGCCCCTGGAAAACCTTATATTTT. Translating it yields CASSLGSGTGGPWKTLYF.

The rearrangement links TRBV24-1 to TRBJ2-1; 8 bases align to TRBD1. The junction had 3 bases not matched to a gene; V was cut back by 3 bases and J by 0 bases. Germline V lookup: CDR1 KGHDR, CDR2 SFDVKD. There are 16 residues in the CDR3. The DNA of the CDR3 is TGTGCCACCAGTGATAGAACAGGGGGCTCCTACAATGAGCAGTTCTTC. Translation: CATSDRTGGSYNEQFF.

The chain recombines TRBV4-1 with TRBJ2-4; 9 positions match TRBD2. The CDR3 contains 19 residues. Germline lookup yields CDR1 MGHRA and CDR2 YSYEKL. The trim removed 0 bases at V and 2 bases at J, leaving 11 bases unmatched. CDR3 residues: CASSQDKVLAGTSKNIQYF. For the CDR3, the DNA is TGCGCCAGCAGCCAAGATAAGGTTCTAGCGGGGACTTCCAAAAACATTCAGTACTTC.

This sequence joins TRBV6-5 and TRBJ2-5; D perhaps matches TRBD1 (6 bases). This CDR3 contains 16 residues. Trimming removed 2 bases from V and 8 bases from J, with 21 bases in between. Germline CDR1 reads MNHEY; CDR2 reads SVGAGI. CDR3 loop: CASSYQTGPSADTQYF. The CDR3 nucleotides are TGTGCCAGCAGTTACCAGACAGGACCTTCGGCGGATACCCAGTACTTC.

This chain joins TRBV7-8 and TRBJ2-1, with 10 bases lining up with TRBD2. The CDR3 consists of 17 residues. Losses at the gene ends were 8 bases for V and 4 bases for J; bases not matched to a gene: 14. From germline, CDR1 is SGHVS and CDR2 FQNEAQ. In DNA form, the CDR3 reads TGTGCCAGCGGAGTGAACAGCGGGAGGGTACCTTACAATGAGCAGTTCTTC. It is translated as CASGVNSGRVPYNEQFF.

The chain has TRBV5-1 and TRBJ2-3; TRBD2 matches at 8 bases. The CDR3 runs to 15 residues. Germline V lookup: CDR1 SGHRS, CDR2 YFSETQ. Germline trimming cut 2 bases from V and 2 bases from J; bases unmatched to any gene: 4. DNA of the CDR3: TGCGCCAGCAGCTTCGAGCGGGGGCCCACAGATACGCAGTATTTT. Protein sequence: CASSFERGPTDTQYF.

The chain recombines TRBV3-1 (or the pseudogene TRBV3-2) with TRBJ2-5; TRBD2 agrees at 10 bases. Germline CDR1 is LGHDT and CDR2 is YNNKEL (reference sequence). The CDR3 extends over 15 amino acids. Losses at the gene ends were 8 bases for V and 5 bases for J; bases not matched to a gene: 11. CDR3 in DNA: TGTGCCAGCGGCAGGGGGAGCGGGGGGGCCGAGACCCAGTACTTC. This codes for CASGRGSGGAETQYF.

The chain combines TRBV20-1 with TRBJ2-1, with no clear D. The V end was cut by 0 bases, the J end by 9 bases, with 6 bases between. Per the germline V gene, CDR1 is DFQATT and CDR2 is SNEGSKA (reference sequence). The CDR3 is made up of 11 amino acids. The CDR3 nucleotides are TGCAGTGCTAGAGATTGGGCTGAGCAGTTCTTC. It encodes CSARDWAEQFF.

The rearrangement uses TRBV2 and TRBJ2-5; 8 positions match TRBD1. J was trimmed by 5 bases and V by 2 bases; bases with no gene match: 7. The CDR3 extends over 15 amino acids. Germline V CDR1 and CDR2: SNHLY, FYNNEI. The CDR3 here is CASSESRTGMETQYF. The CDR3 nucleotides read TGTGCCAGCAGTGAAAGTAGGACAGGGATGGAGACCCAGTACTTC.

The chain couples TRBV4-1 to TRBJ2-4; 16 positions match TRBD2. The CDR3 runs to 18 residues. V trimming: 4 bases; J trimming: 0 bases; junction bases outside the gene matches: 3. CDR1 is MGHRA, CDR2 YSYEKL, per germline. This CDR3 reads CASSRGLAGGLAKNIQYF. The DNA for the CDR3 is TGCGCCAGCAGCCGGGGACTAGCGGGGGGGCTAGCCAAAAACATTCAGTACTTC.

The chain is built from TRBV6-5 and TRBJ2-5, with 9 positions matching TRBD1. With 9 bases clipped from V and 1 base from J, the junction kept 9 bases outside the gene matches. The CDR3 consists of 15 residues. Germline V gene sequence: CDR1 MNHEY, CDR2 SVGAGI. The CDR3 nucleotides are TGTGCCAGTTACCAGGACAGGGGAGTCCAAGAGACCCAGTACTTC. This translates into CASYQDRGVQETQYF.

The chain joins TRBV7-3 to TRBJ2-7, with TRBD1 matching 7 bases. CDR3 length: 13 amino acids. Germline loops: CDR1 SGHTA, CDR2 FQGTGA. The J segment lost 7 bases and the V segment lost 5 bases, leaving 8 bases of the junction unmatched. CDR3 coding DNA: TGTGCCAGCAGCCCGCAACGACAGGGAGAGCAGTACTTC. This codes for CASSPQRQGEQYF.